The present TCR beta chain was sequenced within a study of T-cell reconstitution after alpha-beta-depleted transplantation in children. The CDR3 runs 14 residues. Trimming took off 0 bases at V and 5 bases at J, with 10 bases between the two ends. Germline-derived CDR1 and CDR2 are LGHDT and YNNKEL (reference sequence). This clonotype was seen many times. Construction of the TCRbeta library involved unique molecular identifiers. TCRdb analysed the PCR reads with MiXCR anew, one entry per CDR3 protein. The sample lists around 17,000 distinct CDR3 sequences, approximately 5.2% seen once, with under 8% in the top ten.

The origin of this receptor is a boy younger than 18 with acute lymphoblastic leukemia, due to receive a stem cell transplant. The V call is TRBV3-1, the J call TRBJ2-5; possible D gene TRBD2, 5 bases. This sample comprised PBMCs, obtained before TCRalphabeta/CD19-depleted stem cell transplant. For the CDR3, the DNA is TGTGCCAGCAGCCAAGAAGTAGGCGGGGAGACCCAGTACTTC. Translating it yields CASSQEVGGETQYF.